These T cell receptor beta chains were read from a single sample in a study of blood T cells in healthy people across ages. TCRdb used MiXCR to reprocess the 5' RACE reads, holding one entry per CDR3 protein. The sample consists of about 730,000 distinct CDR3 sequences, roughly 44% of them appearing once. Sequencing used blood. The receptors here all came from a woman aged 60-70 years in good health. Each CDR3 is given with its conserved first and last residue. A D gene is named only where the DNA matches it firmly. Clone size appears in some rows only: once, few, many, or a class for an expanded clone.

j_call v_call clone_size d_call cdr3_length cdr3_aa cdr3_nt
TRBJ1-6 TRBV10-3 NA TRBD1 13 CTISDREGSPLHF TGTACCATCAGTGACAGGGAAGGTTCACCCCTCCACTTT
TRBJ2-3 TRBV25-1 few NA 15 CASRAGVFSTDTQYF TGTGCCAGCAGGGCAGGCGTCTTTTCCACAGATACGCAGTATTTT
TRBJ2-7 TRBV20-1 many NA 12 CSAREQGYEQYF TGCAGTGCTAGAGAGCAGGGCTACGAGCAGTACTTC
TRBJ2-5 TRBV20-1 few TRBD1 12 CSARIGGGTQYF TGCAGTGCTAGGATAGGGGGCGGGACCCAGTACTTC
TRBJ2-7 TRBV7-9 NA NA 14 CASSLQEYSYEQYF TGTGCCAGCAGCCTACAGGAATACTCCTACGAGCAGTACTTC
TRBJ2-3 TRBV20-1 many NA 13 CSACLDGGDTQYF TGCAGTGCTTGCCTGGACGGGGGAGATACGCAGTATTTT
TRBJ2-1 TRBV28 NA NA 14 CASSLAEAYNEQFF TGTGCCAGCAGTCTAGCTGAGGCCTACAATGAGCAGTTCTTC
TRBJ2-2 TRBV3-1 once TRBD2 18 CASSQVLAGGANTGELFF TGTGCCAGCAGCCAAGTTCTAGCGGGGGGAGCGAACACCGGGGAGCTGTTTTTT
TRBJ2-5 TRBV29-1 many NA 14 CSVARAQSGETQYF TGCAGCGTTGCGAGGGCCCAAAGCGGAGAGACCCAGTACTTC
TRBJ1-2 TRBV27 few NA 13 CASSPGPLRGYTF TGTGCCAGCAGTCCGGGGCCCCTTCGGGGCTACACCTTC
TRBJ2-5 TRBV14 NA NA 12 CASSQGLGAVYF TGTGCCAGCAGCCAAGGTCTGGGGGCCGTGTACTTC
TRBJ2-7 TRBV5-4 NA NA 13 CASSIPSAYEQYF TGTGCCAGCAGCATTCCAAGTGCGTACGAGCAGTACTTC
TRBJ2-2 TRBV6-6 NA NA 15 CASSRSDGNTGELFF TGTGCCAGCAGTCGCTCGGACGGAAACACCGGGGAGCTGTTTTTT
TRBJ2-2 TRBV29-1 NA NA 14 CSVEGTDYTGELFF TGCAGCGTTGAAGGGACAGACTACACCGGGGAGCTGTTTTTT
TRBJ1-1 TRBV5-6 NA NA 14 CASSLTVGDTEAFF TGTGCCAGCAGCTTAACAGTCGGGGATACTGAAGCTTTCTTT
TRBJ2-4 TRBV20-1 NA NA 13 CSARDLAKNIQYF TGCAGTGCTAGAGATCTGGCCAAAAACATTCAGTACTTC
TRBJ2-3 TRBV4-3 NA TRBD2 21 CASSQDVFRDLLAGSTDTQYF TGCGCCAGCAGCCAAGATGTTTTTCGGGACTTACTAGCGGGGAGCACAGATACGCAGTATTTT
TRBJ2-5 TRBV7-2 NA NA 15 CASGFNPTGQETQYF TGTGCCAGCGGCTTCAATCCGACAGGACAAGAGACCCAGTACTTC
TRBJ2-7 TRBV27 few TRBD2 17 CASSSLRAGGDYNEQYF TGTGCCAGCAGTTCCCTGCGGGCGGGAGGGGACTACAATGAGCAGTACTTC
TRBJ1-5 TRBV20-1 NA NA 14 CSARVGGVIQPQHF TGCAGTGCTAGAGTGGGGGGGGTTATTCAGCCCCAGCATTTT
TRBJ2-3 TRBV28 NA TRBD2 16 CASSSPLAGGKDTQYF TGTGCCAGCAGTTCACCCCTAGCGGGGGGGAAGGATACGCAGTATTTT
TRBJ2-3 TRBV6-5 NA NA 13 CASSYSNKAQGYF TGTGCCAGCAGTTACTCGAATAAAGCACAGGGGTATTTT
TRBJ2-7 TRBV11-1 NA TRBD2 15 CASSLKTSSTNEQYF TGTGCCAGCAGCTTAAAGACTAGCTCAACAAACGAGCAGTACTTC
TRBJ2-1 TRBV20-1 NA TRBD1 13 CSVPGQGFPEQFF TGCAGTGTCCCGGGACAGGGGTTCCCTGAGCAGTTCTTC
TRBJ2-7 TRBV6-6 many NA 14 CASSNRGIGNEQYF TGTGCCAGCAGTAATAGGGGAATTGGCAACGAGCAGTACTTC
TRBJ1-4 TRBV7-2 once NA 15 CASSVNFATKEKLFF TGTGCCAGCAGCGTCAACTTTGCAACTAAGGAAAAACTGTTTTTT
TRBJ2-5 TRBV7-2 NA TRBD1 16 CASSPTGAAGQETQYF TGTGCCAGCAGCCCGACAGGGGCCGCGGGGCAAGAGACCCAGTACTTC
TRBJ2-3 TRBV25-1 NA TRBD1 17 CASNAAPGQGEADTQYF TGTGCCAGCAATGCGGCCCCGGGACAGGGGGAGGCAGATACGCAGTATTTT
TRBJ2-7 TRBV20-1 few NA 14 CSATGTLFSYEQYF TGCAGTGCAACCGGGACTCTGTTCTCCTACGAGCAGTACTTC
TRBJ1-5 TRBV7-6 NA TRBD1 15 CASSLGQVGSGPQHF TGTGCCAGCAGCTTGGGACAGGTGGGATCTGGGCCCCAGCATTTT
TRBJ2-6 TRBV4-1 NA NA 19 CASSQDQTSWKTGANVLTF TGCGCCAGCAGCCAAGATCAGACTAGTTGGAAAACTGGGGCCAACGTCCTGACTTTC
TRBJ2-5 TRBV21-1 NA NA 15 CASSKGGASGETQYF TGTGCCAGCAGCAAGGGGGGGGCAAGTGGGGAGACCCAGTACTTC
TRBJ1-5 TRBV3-1 many NA 15 CASSQGGTRGQPQHF TGTGCCAGCAGCCAAGGAGGTACCAGGGGCCAGCCCCAGCATTTT
TRBJ1-1 TRBV20-1 NA TRBD1 15 CSARGTGRIGTEAFF TGCAGTGCTAGGGGGACAGGGAGGATCGGGACTGAAGCTTTCTTT
TRBJ2-3 TRBV4-3 few NA 16 CASSQDFRGFTDTQYF TGCGCCAGCAGCCAAGATTTCCGGGGATTCACAGATACGCAGTATTTT
TRBJ2-3 TRBV2 many NA 13 CASSGDLTDTQYF TGTGCCAGCAGTGGGGACCTGACAGATACGCAGTATTTT
TRBJ2-1 TRBV3-1 NA NA 14 CASSPRVGSGEQFF TGTGCCAGCAGCCCCAGAGTGGGTTCCGGTGAGCAGTTCTTC
TRBJ1-2 TRBV5-1 NA TRBD1 15 CASSPGTVPNYGYTF TGCGCCAGCAGCCCCGGGACAGTTCCTAACTATGGCTACACCTTC
TRBJ2-1 TRBV28 few NA 14 CASSLGQDWNEQFF TGTGCCAGCAGTTTGGGACAAGATTGGAATGAGCAGTTCTTC
TRBJ2-4 TRBV15 few TRBD1 12 CATSNRGNIQYF TGTGCCACCAGCAACAGGGGAAACATTCAGTACTTC
TRBJ1-5 TRBV16 NA TRBD1 16 CASSQLSGGGNQPQHF TGTGCCAGCAGCCAATTGTCAGGGGGCGGCAATCAGCCCCAGCATTTT
TRBJ2-1 TRBV29-1 few NA 14 CSVGSGASYNEQFF TGCAGCGTTGGATCCGGGGCATCCTACAATGAGCAGTTCTTC
TRBJ2-7 TRBV14 NA NA 17 CVSSQDTTLFLPCEQYF TGTGTCAGCAGCCAAGATACTACCCTGTTCCTACCCTGCGAGCAGTACTTC
TRBJ1-6 TRBV7-3 few NA 13 CASSSSDNSPLHF TGTGCCAGCAGCTCGTCTGATAATTCACCCCTCCACTTT
TRBJ1-1 TRBV3-1 NA NA 13 CASRDTLNTEAFF TGTGCCAGCAGGGATACATTGAACACTGAAGCTTTCTTT
TRBJ2-5 TRBV7-2 few NA 16 CASSRRGTANQETQYF TGTGCCAGCAGCCGCCGGGGGACAGCAAATCAAGAGACCCAGTACTTC
TRBJ1-3 TRBV20-1 once TRBD1 14 CSARPTGEGNTIYF TGCAGTGCTAGACCAACAGGGGAGGGAAACACCATATATTTT
TRBJ2-3 TRBV9 NA NA 13 CASSGDWTDTQYF TGTGCCAGCAGCGGAGATTGGACAGATACGCAGTATTTT
TRBJ2-3 TRBV20-1 few NA 9 CSALDTQYF TGCAGTGCTTTGGATACGCAGTATTTT
TRBJ2-1 TRBV6-5 NA NA 12 CASSRGEDEQFF TGTGCCAGCAGCAGGGGTGAGGATGAGCAGTTCTTC
TRBJ2-7 TRBV14 NA TRBD1 15 CASSTGTGVIDEQYF TGTGCCAGCAGCACTGGGACAGGGGTAATTGACGAGCAGTACTTC
TRBJ1-5 TRBV29-1 NA NA 13 CSVEYQYGQPQHF TGCAGCGTTGAGTATCAATACGGCCAGCCCCAGCATTTT
TRBJ2-3 TRBV12-5 NA TRBD1 15 CASAHRETGQDTQYF TGTGCTAGTGCTCACCGTGAGACAGGGCAAGATACGCAGTATTTT
TRBJ1-2 TRBV29-1 NA TRBD1 14 CSVKGTDHNYGYTF TGCAGCGTCAAGGGGACAGATCATAACTATGGCTACACCTTC
TRBJ2-1 TRBV6-5 few NA 16 CASSYSIQRSYNEQFF TGTGCCAGCAGTTACTCCATACAGCGGTCGTACAATGAGCAGTTCTTC
TRBJ1-2 TRBV20-1 many NA 12 CSAAPGAGGYTF TGCAGTGCTGCACCCGGGGCGGGTGGCTACACCTTC
TRBJ1-2 TRBV27 few NA 14 CASSWVRGGGGYTF TGTGCCAGCAGTTGGGTTCGGGGGGGCGGCGGCTACACCTTC
TRBJ2-3 TRBV5-1 NA TRBD2 11 CASAQRGSQYF TGCGCCAGCGCTCAGCGGGGATCGCAGTATTTT
TRBJ1-2 TRBV20-1 NA TRBD1 12 CSAQGQGVGYTF TGCAGTGCCCAAGGACAGGGGGTTGGCTACACCTTC